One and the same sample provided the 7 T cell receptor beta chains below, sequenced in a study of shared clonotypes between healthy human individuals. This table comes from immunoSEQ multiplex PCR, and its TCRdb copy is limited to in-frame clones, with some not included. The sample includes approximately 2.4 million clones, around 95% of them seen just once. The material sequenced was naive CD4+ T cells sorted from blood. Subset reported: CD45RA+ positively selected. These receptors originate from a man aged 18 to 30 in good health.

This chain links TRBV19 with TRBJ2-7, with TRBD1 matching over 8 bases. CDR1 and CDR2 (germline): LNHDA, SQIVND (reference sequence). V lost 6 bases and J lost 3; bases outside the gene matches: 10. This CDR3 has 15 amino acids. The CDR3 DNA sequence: TGTGCCAGTAGCCGATCAGGGGGCGACGGCTACGAGCAGTACTTC. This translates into CASSRSGGDGYEQYF.

The CDR3, as DNA: TGCGCCAGCGGGCCAGAGACAGTTAGCAATCAGCCCCAGCATTTT. Protein sequence: CASGPETVSNQPQHF. The gene calls are TRBV5-1 and TRBJ1-5; tentatively, D is TRBD1 (5 bases). The CDR3 has 15 residues. CDR1 is SGHRS, CDR2 YFSETQ, per germline. V lost 7 bases and J lost 0, with 14 bases in between.

For the CDR3, the DNA is TGTGCCAGCAGCTCCGGGACACGAGAGACCCAGTACTTC. Its protein product is CASSSGTRETQYF. The rearrangement links TRBV28 to TRBJ2-5; perhaps TRBD1 as D (6 bases). The V gene's germline CDR1 is MDHEN and CDR2 SYDVKM. The CDR3 consists of 13 residues. V lost 6 bases and J lost 4, with 12 bases in between. Variable domain in full (rest from reference TRBV28 and TRBJ2-5): DVKVTQSSRYLVKRTGEKVFLECVQDMDHENMFWYRQDPGLGLRLIYFSYDVKMKEKGDIPEGYSVSREKKERFSLILESASTNQTSMYLCASSSGTRETQYFGPGTRLLVL.

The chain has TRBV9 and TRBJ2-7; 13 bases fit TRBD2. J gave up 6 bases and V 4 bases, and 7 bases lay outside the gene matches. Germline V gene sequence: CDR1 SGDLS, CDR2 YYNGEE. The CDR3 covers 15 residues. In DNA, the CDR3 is TGTGCCAGCAGCTCATCGGGACTAGCGGGATCCGAGCAGTACTTC. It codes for CASSSSGLAGSEQYF. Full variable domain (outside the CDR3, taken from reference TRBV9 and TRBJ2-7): DSGVTQTPKHLITATGQRVTLRCSPRSGDLSVYWYQQSLDQGLQFLIQYYNGEERAKGNILERFSAQQFPDLHSELNLSSLELGDSALYFCASSSSGLAGSEQYFGPGTRLTVT.

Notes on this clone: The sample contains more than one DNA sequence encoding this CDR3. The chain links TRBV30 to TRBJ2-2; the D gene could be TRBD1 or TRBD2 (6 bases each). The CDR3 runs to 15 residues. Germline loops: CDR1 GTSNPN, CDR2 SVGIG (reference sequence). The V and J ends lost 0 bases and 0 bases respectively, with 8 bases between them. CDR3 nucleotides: TGTGCCTGGAGTGTAGGGGGGTCGAACACCGGGGAGCTGTTTTTT. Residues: CAWSVGGSNTGELFF.

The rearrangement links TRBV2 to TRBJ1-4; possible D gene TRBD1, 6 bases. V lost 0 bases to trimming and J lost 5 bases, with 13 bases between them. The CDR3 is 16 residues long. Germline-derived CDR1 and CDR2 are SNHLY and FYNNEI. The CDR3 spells CASSEAGRTANEKLFF. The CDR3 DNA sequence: TGTGCCAGCAGTGAAGCGGGGCGGACAGCGAATGAAAAACTGTTTTTT.

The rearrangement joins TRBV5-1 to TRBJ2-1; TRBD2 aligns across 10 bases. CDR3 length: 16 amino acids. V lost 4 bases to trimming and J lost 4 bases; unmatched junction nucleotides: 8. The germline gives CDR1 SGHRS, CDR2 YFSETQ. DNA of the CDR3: TGCGCCAGCAGCCCGGGGGGACTAGCGTCTTACAATGAGCAGTTCTTC. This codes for CASSPGGLASYNEQFF.